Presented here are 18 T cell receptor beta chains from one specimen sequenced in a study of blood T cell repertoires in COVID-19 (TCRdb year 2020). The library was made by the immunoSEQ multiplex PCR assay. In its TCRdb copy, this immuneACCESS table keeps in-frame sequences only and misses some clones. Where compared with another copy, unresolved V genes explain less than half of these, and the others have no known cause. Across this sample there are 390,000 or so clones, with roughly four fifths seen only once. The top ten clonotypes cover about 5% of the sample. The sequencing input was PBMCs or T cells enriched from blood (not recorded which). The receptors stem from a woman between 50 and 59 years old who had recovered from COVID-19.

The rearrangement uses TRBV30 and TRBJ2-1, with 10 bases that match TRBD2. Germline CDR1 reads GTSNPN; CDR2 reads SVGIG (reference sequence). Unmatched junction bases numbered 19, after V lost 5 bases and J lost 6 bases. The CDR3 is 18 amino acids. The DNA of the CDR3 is TGTGCCTGGGATGGACAGGCCGTAGGGCTAGCGGGAGTCAATGAGCAGTTCTTC. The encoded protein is CAWDGQAVGLAGVNEQFF.

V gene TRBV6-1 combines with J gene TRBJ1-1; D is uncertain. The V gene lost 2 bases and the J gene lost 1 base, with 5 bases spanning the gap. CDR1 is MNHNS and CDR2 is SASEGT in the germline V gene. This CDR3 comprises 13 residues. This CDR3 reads CASSEIRNTEAFF. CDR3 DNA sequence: TGTGCCAGCAGTGAAATTAGGAACACTGAAGCTTTCTTT.

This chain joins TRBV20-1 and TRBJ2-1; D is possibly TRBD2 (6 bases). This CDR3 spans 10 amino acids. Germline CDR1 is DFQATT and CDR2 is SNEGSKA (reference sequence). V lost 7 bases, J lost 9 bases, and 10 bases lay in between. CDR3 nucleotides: TGCAGTGGCGCGGGGTCTGAGCAGTTCTTC. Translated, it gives CSGAGSEQFF.

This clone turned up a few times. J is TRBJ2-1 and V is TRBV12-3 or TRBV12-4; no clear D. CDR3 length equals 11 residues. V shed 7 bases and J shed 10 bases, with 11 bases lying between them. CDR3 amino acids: CASTSRTEQFF. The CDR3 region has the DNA TGTGCCAGCACCTCGCGAACCGAGCAGTTCTTC.

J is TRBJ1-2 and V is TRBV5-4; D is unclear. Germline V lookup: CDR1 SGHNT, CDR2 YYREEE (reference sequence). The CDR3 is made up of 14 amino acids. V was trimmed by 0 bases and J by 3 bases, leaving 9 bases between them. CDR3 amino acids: CASSLGADYYGYTF. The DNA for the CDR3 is TGTGCCAGCAGCTTGGGAGCGGATTACTATGGCTACACCTTC.

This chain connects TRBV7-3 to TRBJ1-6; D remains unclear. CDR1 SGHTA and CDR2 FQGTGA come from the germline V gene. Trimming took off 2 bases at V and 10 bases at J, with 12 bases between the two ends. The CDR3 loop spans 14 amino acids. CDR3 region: CASSLGRVGSPLHF. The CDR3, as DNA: TGTGCCAGCAGCTTAGGGCGGGTAGGGTCACCCCTCCACTTT.

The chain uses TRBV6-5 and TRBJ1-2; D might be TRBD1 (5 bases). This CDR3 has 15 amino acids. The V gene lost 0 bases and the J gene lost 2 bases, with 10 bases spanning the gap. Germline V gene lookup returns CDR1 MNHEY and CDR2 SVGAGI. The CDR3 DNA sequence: TGTGCCAGCAGTTACTCGGGTTCAGGGAACTATGGCTACACCTTC. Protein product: CASSYSGSGNYGYTF.

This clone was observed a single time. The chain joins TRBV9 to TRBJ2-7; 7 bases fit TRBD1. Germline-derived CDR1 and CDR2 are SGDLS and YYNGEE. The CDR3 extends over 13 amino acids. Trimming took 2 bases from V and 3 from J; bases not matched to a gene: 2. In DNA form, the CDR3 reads TGTGCCAGCAGCGTGGGACAGATCTACGAGCAGTACTTC. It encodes CASSVGQIYEQYF.

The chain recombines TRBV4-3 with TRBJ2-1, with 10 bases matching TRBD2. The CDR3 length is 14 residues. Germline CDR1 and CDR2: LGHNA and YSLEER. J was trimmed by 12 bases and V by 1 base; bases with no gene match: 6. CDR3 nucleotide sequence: TGCGCCAGCAGCCAAGGGCTAGCGGGAGTGCGGCAGTTCTTC. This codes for CASSQGLAGVRQFF.

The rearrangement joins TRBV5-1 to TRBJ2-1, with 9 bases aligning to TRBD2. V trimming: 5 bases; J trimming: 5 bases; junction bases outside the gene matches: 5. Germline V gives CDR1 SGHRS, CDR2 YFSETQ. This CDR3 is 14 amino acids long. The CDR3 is CASRPTSGHNEQFF. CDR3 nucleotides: TGCGCCAGCAGGCCGACTAGCGGACACAATGAGCAGTTCTTC.

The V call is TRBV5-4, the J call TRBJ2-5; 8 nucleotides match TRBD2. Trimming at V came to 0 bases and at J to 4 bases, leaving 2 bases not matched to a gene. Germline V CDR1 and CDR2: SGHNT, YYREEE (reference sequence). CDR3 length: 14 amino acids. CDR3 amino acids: CASSLGAGGETQYF. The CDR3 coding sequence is TGTGCCAGCAGCTTGGGGGCGGGGGGAGAGACCCAGTACTTC.

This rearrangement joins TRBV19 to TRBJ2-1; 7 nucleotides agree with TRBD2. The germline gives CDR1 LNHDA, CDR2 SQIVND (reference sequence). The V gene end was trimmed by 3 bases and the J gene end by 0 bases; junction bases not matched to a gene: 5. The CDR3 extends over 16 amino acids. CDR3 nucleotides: TGTGCCAGTAGTATTTTGGGCGGGAGCTCCTACAATGAGCAGTTCTTC. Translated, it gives CASSILGGSSYNEQFF.

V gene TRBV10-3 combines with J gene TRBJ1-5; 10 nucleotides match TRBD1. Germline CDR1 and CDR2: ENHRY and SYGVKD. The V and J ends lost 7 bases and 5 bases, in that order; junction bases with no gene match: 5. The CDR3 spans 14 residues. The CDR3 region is CAIKPGTGDQPQHF. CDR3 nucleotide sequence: TGTGCCATCAAACCCGGGACAGGGGATCAGCCCCAGCATTTT.

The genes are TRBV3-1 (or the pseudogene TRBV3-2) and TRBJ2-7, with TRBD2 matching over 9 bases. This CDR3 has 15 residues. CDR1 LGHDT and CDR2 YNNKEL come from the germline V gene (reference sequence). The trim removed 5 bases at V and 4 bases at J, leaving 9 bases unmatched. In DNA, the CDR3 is TGTGCCAGCAGCGAAACTTGGACTAGCGATTACGAGCAGTACTTC. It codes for CASSETWTSDYEQYF.

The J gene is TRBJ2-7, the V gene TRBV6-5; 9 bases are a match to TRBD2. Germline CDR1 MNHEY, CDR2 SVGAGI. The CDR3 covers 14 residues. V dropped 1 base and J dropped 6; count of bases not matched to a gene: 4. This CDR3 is CASSYWREGGEQYF. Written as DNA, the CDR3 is TGTGCCAGCAGTTACTGGCGGGAGGGGGGCGAGCAGTACTTC.

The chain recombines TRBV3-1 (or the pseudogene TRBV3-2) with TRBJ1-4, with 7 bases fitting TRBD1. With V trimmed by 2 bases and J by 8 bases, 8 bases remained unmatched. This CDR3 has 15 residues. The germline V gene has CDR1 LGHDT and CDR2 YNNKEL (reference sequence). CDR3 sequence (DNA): TGTGCCAGCAGCCAATTACCCGGGACAGCAGAAAAACTGTTTTTT. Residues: CASSQLPGTAEKLFF.

CDR3 nucleotide sequence: TGTGCCAGCAGCCCCCTCCAGGTAGCGGGACCCTACGAGCAGTACTTC. Amino acid sequence: CASSPLQVAGPYEQYF. The V and J genes are TRBV3-1 (or the pseudogene TRBV3-2) and TRBJ2-7; 8 positions agree with TRBD2. V shed 4 bases, J shed 2 bases, and the junction held 10 bases outside the gene matches. The CDR3 is 16 amino acids. Germline V gene lookup returns CDR1 LGHDT and CDR2 YNNKEL (reference sequence).

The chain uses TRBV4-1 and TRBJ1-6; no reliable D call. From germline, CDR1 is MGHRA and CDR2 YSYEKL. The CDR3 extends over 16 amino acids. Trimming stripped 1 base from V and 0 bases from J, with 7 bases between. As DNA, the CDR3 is TGCGCCAGCAGCCAAGCATCGGGCTCCTATAATTCACCCCTCCACTTT. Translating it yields CASSQASGSYNSPLHF.